What follows are 12 T cell receptor beta chains derived from one specimen sequenced in a study of T cell responses to AZD1222 COVID-19 vaccine. The method was immunoSEQ multiplex PCR; TCRdb's version includes in-frame clones alone and lacks a portion of them. The repertoire holds roughly 120,000 clones, with approximately 88% as singletons. The sequenced sample was peripheral blood, obtained on day 0 of AZD1222 vaccination. The source of these receptors is an adult in good health.

This clone was observed a few times. The rearrangement links TRBV27 to TRBJ1-1; D is unresolved. The germline V and J ends were trimmed by 3 bases and 7 bases, with 12 bases remaining between them. Looked up from germline, CDR1 is MNHEY and CDR2 is SMNVEV (reference sequence). The CDR3 runs 13 residues. The CDR3, as DNA: TGTGCCAGCAGTTTTGCAGATGACGGTGAAGCTTTCTTT. Translated: CASSFADDGEAFF.

The V call is TRBV18, the J call TRBJ2-1; TRBD1 or TRBD2 may be the D gene (5 bases each). This CDR3 has 16 residues. The germline CDR1 and CDR2 sequences are KGHSH and LQKENI. V lost 0 bases, J lost 6 bases, and 15 bases lay in between. The CDR3 nucleotides read TGTGCCAGCTCACCACCGAAGGGGACCCCCCTCAATGAGCAGTTCTTC. Its translation is CASSPPKGTPLNEQFF.

The chain recombines TRBV10-3 with TRBJ2-7; 8 bases line up with TRBD1. Germline CDR1 and CDR2: ENHRY and SYGVKD. Trimming at V came to 6 bases and at J to 1 base, leaving 5 bases not matched to a gene. The CDR3 runs 14 residues. The CDR3 DNA reads TGTGCCATCAGCCGGGACAGGTCGTCCTACGAGCAGTACTTC. Its protein is CAISRDRSSYEQYF.

This rearrangement joins TRBV7-2 to TRBJ2-3; a possible D gene is TRBD2 (5 bases). Per germline, CDR1 SGHTA and CDR2 FQGNSA. V was pared by 7 bases and J by 5 bases, with 16 bases between. This CDR3 is 14 amino acids long. The DNA for the CDR3 is TGTGCCAGCACAAAGAACCTAGCCCAAGATACGCAGTATTTT. Residues: CASTKNLAQDTQYF.

The gene calls are TRBV7-2 and TRBJ2-5, with D unclear. Trimming stripped 2 bases from V and 1 base from J, with 8 bases between. The CDR3 spans 14 residues. Germline values: CDR1 SGHTA, CDR2 FQGNSA. CDR3 loop: CASSLQVGQETQYF. In DNA form, the CDR3 reads TGTGCCAGCAGCTTACAGGTGGGCCAAGAGACCCAGTACTTC.

Only one count was recorded for this clone. V usage is TRBV9 and J usage is TRBJ2-1; TRBD2 matches at 7 bases. Germline V gene data show CDR1 as SGDLS and CDR2 as YYNGEE. The CDR3 has 12 residues. V shed 6 bases, J shed 4 bases, and the junction held 1 base outside the gene matches. CDR3 in amino acids: CASTGRYNEQFF. The CDR3, as DNA: TGTGCCAGCACCGGGAGGTACAATGAGCAGTTCTTC.

The chain is built from TRBV7-9 and TRBJ1-1; TRBD1 aligns across 7 bases. V lost 4 bases and J lost 4; bases outside the gene matches: 15. This CDR3 is 17 amino acids long. Germline V gene lookup returns CDR1 SEHNR and CDR2 FQNEAQ (reference sequence). The CDR3 region has the DNA TGTGCCAGCAGCTCCCTTAGCCTGACAGGGCCGGGCACTGAAGCTTTCTTT. It yields the protein CASSSLSLTGPGTEAFF. Together with reference TRBV7-9 and TRBJ1-1, the CDR3 gives the full variable domain: DTGVSQNPRHKITKRGQNVTFRCDPISEHNRLYWYRQTLGQGPEFLTYFQNEAQLEKSRLLSDRFSAERPKGSFSTLEIQRTEQGDSAMYLCASSSLSLTGPGTEAFFGQGTRLTVV.

The chain joins TRBV19 to TRBJ1-5; no clear D. CDR3 length: 19 amino acids. V was pared by 3 bases and J by 2 bases, with 23 bases between. Germline V gene sequence: CDR1 LNHDA, CDR2 SQIVND (reference sequence). Written as DNA, the CDR3 is TGTGCCAGTAGTATTAGCCCCCCCTTTGGTGGGGAAGGCAATCAGCCCCAGCATTTT. Translated, it gives CASSISPPFGGEGNQPQHF.

The gene calls are TRBV11-2 and TRBJ2-1; tentative D call: TRBD1 (5 bases). Trimming stripped 1 base from V and 2 bases from J, with 12 bases between. Germline V gives CDR1 SGHAT, CDR2 FQNNGV. The CDR3 covers 16 residues. This CDR3 reads CASSLVAGFTYNEQFF. CDR3 DNA: TGTGCCAGCAGCTTAGTGGCAGGGTTCACCTACAATGAGCAGTTCTTC.

The chain has TRBV6-5 and TRBJ2-1, with 8 bases matching TRBD2. Per the germline V gene, CDR1 is MNHEY and CDR2 is SVGAGI. After removal of 5 bases from V and 6 bases from J, the junction contained 6 bases not matched to a gene. This CDR3 contains 14 residues. The CDR3 DNA follows: TGTGCCAGCAGTAGCGGGGGAGCGTTCAATGAGCAGTTCTTC. It specifies CASSSGGAFNEQFF.

The chain combines TRBV28 with TRBJ1-3; 12 bases align to TRBD1. This CDR3 contains 15 residues. J was trimmed by 6 bases and V by 6 bases; bases with no gene match: 6. Germline V gene data show CDR1 as MDHEN and CDR2 as SYDVKM. The CDR3 DNA is TGTGCCAGCAGCTCCGGGACAGGGGGCGAAAACACCATATATTTT. Encoded protein: CASSSGTGGENTIYF.

The chain recombines TRBV25-1 with TRBJ2-1; no clear D. Germline V gene sequence: CDR1 MGHDK, CDR2 SYGVNS. The CDR3 is made up of 16 amino acids. Trimming removed 3 bases at V and 2 bases at J, with 14 bases between. The CDR3 DNA is TGTGCCAGCAGTGAGGCCTCCTCGACTCCCTACAATGAGCAGTTCTTC. It yields the protein CASSEASSTPYNEQFF.